The 28 T cell receptor beta chains below all came from one sample that was sequenced in a study of cytomegalovirus exposure and HLA in healthy donors. TCRdb's table, derived via immunoSEQ multiplex PCR, lists solely in-frame clones and lacks some. Of roughly 150,000 clones listed, 86% were seen once; the top ten hold approximately 2.4%. The specimen sequenced was PBMCs. Every receptor here comes from a woman between 18 and 30 years old in good health and CMV-seronegative.

V is TRBV30 and J is TRBJ1-4; 7 nucleotides agree with TRBD1. Unmatched junction bases numbered 6, after V lost 6 bases and J lost 5 bases. Germline V CDR1 and CDR2: GTSNPN, SVGIG (reference sequence). The CDR3 is made up of 13 amino acids. CDR3 protein: CACPQGKNEKLFF. The DNA for the CDR3 is TGTGCCTGCCCACAGGGGAAGAATGAAAAACTGTTTTTT. The complete variable domain, with remaining parts taken from reference TRBV30 and TRBJ1-4, reads SQTIHQWPATLVQPVGSPLSLECTVEGTSNPNLYWYRQAAGRGLQLLFYSVGIGQISSEVPQNLSASRPQDRQFILSSKKLLLSDSGFYLCACPQGKNEKLFFGSGTQLSVL.

This clone was seen once. This sequence joins TRBV6-1 and TRBJ2-7; perhaps TRBD2 as D (5 bases). The CDR3 extends over 14 amino acids. Trimming pared 3 bases from V and 6 bases from J, leaving 15 bases between. CDR1 and CDR2 from the germline V gene are MNHNS and SASEGT. CDR3 protein: CASSDGELWGEQYF. The DNA for the CDR3 is TGTGCCAGCAGTGACGGGGAATTGTGGGGCGAGCAGTACTTC.

The gene calls are TRBV7-8 and TRBJ2-7; weak D call: TRBD1 (6 bases). This CDR3 has 13 residues. Germline V gives CDR1 SGHVS, CDR2 FQNEAQ. Trimming removed 4 bases at V and 3 bases at J, with 10 bases between. This CDR3 is CASSYAQGYEQYF. CDR3 nucleotide sequence: TGTGCCAGCAGCTACGCACAGGGCTACGAGCAGTACTTC.

Details on this clone: This CDR3 is also generated by other DNA sequences in the sample. This rearrangement joins TRBV7-9 to TRBJ1-5, with TRBD1 matching over 8 bases. CDR1 is SEHNR, CDR2 FQNEAQ, per germline (reference sequence). Trimming took 6 bases from V and 2 from J; bases not matched to a gene: 3. The CDR3 covers 14 residues. The CDR3 DNA sequence: TGTGCCAGCAGTCCGGGACAGGGCAATCAGCCCCAGCATTTT. This gives the protein CASSPGQGNQPQHF.

The rearrangement links TRBV5-1 to TRBJ2-2; 8 bases map to TRBD2. CDR3 size: 19 residues. After removal of 2 bases from V and 3 bases from J, the junction contained 15 bases not matched to a gene. The germline V gene has CDR1 SGHRS and CDR2 YFSETQ. The CDR3 DNA is TGCGCCAGCAGCTTTGTAGTCGTTTGGGCGGGAGGAGACACCGGGGAGCTGTTTTTT. This gives the protein CASSFVVVWAGGDTGELFF.

The chain has TRBV27 and TRBJ2-7; the D is unclear. This CDR3 comprises 14 residues. CDR1 and CDR2 from the germline V gene are MNHEY and SMNVEV (reference sequence). The V and J ends lost 2 bases and 3 bases respectively, with 11 bases between them. The CDR3 here is CASSLGGALYEQYF. CDR3 in DNA: TGTGCCAGCAGTTTAGGCGGAGCCCTCTACGAGCAGTACTTC.

The V gene is TRBV5-6, the J gene TRBJ2-2; 10 positions agree with TRBD2. The ends lost 1 base at V and 6 bases at J; junction bases unmatched: 6. The length of the CDR3 is 16 residues. Per the germline V gene, CDR1 is SGHDT and CDR2 is YYEEEE. DNA of the CDR3: TGTGCCAGCAGCTTGATTTTAGCGGGAGGCTCCGGGGAGCTGTTTTTT. Encoded protein: CASSLILAGGSGELFF.

The V gene is TRBV6-8, the J gene TRBJ2-7; 9 bases are a match to TRBD1. The CDR3 has 15 amino acids. J lost 5 bases, V lost 6 bases, and 11 bases had no gene match. Germline V gives CDR1 MNHGY, CDR2 SAAAGT. CDR3 loop: CASRDPGTGYDEQYF. The CDR3 DNA is TGTGCCAGCAGGGACCCCGGGACAGGGTACGACGAGCAGTACTTC.

The rearrangement links TRBV27 to TRBJ2-5, with TRBD1 identical over 9 bases. The CDR3 contains 15 residues. Unmatched junction bases numbered 9, after V lost 5 bases and J lost 5 bases. The germline gives CDR1 MNHEY, CDR2 SMNVEV (reference sequence). CDR3 bases: TGTGCCAGCAGTCGAGGGACAGGGTCGGAGGAGACCCAGTACTTC. This sequence encodes CASSRGTGSEETQYF.

The chain employs TRBV5-4 and TRBJ2-1, with 9 nucleotides matching TRBD2. This CDR3 is built from 15 residues. The V gene end was trimmed by 4 bases and the J gene end by 6 bases; junction bases not matched to a gene: 8. Germline CDR1 reads SGHNT; CDR2 reads YYREEE (reference sequence). CDR3 nucleotide sequence: TGTGCCAGCAGCCCCGCGGGGGGGCGGGGCAATGAGCAGTTCTTC. This translates into CASSPAGGRGNEQFF.

CDR3 in amino acids: CASGQGRTFHGGTEAFF. DNA of the CDR3: TGTGCCAGCGGACAGGGGCGAACGTTCCATGGGGGCACTGAAGCTTTCTTT. This chain connects TRBV27 to TRBJ1-1, with TRBD1 identical over 9 bases. The germline CDR1 and CDR2 sequences are MNHEY and SMNVEV (reference sequence). This CDR3 comprises 17 residues. Trimming cost V 8 bases and J 4 bases; bases outside gene matches: 17.

This clone was detected only once. The chain combines TRBV7-9 with TRBJ1-5; 8 nucleotides agree with TRBD1. Germline values: CDR1 SEHNR, CDR2 FQNEAQ (reference sequence). Trimming at V came to 0 bases and at J to 5 bases, leaving 9 bases not matched to a gene. The CDR3 covers 17 residues. CDR3 protein: CASSLAGGQVNHQPQHF. For the CDR3, the DNA is TGTGCCAGCAGCTTAGCTGGGGGACAGGTTAACCATCAGCCCCAGCATTTT.

The chain joins TRBV5-1 to TRBJ1-1, with 8 positions matching TRBD1. Germline CDR1 is SGHRS and CDR2 is YFSETQ. CDR3 size: 15 residues. J lost 0 bases, V lost 4 bases, and 5 bases had no gene match. CDR3 protein: CASSRGQGLNTEAFF. The DNA of the CDR3 is TGCGCCAGCAGCCGTGGACAGGGTTTGAACACTGAAGCTTTCTTT.

The genes are TRBV2 and TRBJ1-2; possible D gene TRBD1, 5 bases. With 5 bases removed from V and 3 bases from J, the gap between germline ends came to 13 bases. The CDR3 is 14 residues long. Germline-derived CDR1 and CDR2 are SNHLY and FYNNEI. CDR3 sequence: CASSPRWGDYGYTF. The CDR3 nucleotides read TGTGCCAGCAGTCCCCGTTGGGGGGACTATGGCTACACCTTC. Filled out from reference TRBV2 and TRBJ1-2, the complete variable domain reads EPEVTQTPSHQVTQMGQEVILRCVPISNHLYFYWYRQILGQKVEFLVSFYNNEISEKSEIFDDQFSVERPDGSNFTLKIRSTKLEDSAMYFCASSPRWGDYGYTFGSGTRLTVV.

The genes are TRBV5-4 and TRBJ2-5; no definite D call. Germline V gives CDR1 SGHNT, CDR2 YYREEE (reference sequence). The CDR3 contains 13 residues. V was cut by 1 base and J by 1 base, with 5 bases left in between. The DNA for the CDR3 is TGTGCCAGCAGCTTGACCAGCCAAGAGACCCAGTACTTC. This translates into CASSLTSQETQYF.

V usage is TRBV2 and J usage is TRBJ2-3, with D possibly matching TRBD2 (6 bases). Trimming shortened V by 2 bases and J by 3 bases, and 18 bases separated the two germline ends. The germline gives CDR1 SNHLY, CDR2 FYNNEI. This CDR3 comprises 17 residues. The CDR3 sequence: CASSERRGTRVTDTQYF. DNA for the CDR3: TGTGCCAGCAGTGAACGGAGGGGCACGAGGGTGACAGATACGCAGTATTTT.

The chain couples TRBV15 to TRBJ2-3; 8 nucleotides agree with TRBD2. V dropped 3 bases and J dropped 0; count of bases not matched to a gene: 8. Germline CDR1 and CDR2: LNHNV and YYDKDF (reference sequence). This CDR3 is built from 17 residues. The CDR3 protein is CATSSFGRATSTDTQYF. Here the CDR3 DNA reads TGTGCCACCAGCAGTTTCGGGAGGGCCACTAGCACAGATACGCAGTATTTT.

V gene TRBV6-4 combines with J gene TRBJ2-1, with 8 nucleotides matching TRBD2. The CDR3 is 16 residues long. Germline CDR1 reads MRHNA; CDR2 reads SNTAGT. The V gene end was trimmed by 4 bases and the J gene end by 8 bases; junction bases not matched to a gene: 13. The CDR3 sequence: CASSGSGVAGIDEQFF. CDR3 nucleotide sequence: TGTGCCAGCAGTGGTTCCGGGGTAGCGGGAATAGATGAGCAGTTCTTC.

This clone was recorded once. This specimen includes other DNA sequences encoding the same CDR3. V gene TRBV19 combines with J gene TRBJ1-2; D is perhaps TRBD1 (6 bases). The ends were cut back, 2 bases at V and 5 bases at J, with 6 bases in the middle. This CDR3 has 12 residues. CDR1 and CDR2 from the germline V gene are LNHDA and SQIVND (reference sequence). This chain's CDR3 is CASSIQGYGYTF. Written as DNA, the CDR3 is TGTGCCAGTAGTATACAGGGGTATGGCTACACCTTC.

This clone was detected once. This chain joins TRBV7-9 and TRBJ2-7; 9 nucleotides line up with TRBD1. This CDR3 is 15 amino acids long. V gave up 5 bases and J gave up 4 bases; unmatched junction bases: 9. Germline V CDR1 and CDR2: SEHNR, FQNEAQ (reference sequence). The CDR3 sequence: CASSPGTGTWYEQYF. The CDR3 coding sequence is TGTGCCAGCAGCCCCGGGACAGGGACTTGGTACGAGCAGTACTTC.

The CDR3 region has the DNA TGTGCCAGCAGCTTGCCCTTAAACACCATATATTTT. Its protein is CASSLPLNTIYF. The rearrangement uses TRBV5-6 and TRBJ1-3; D unresolved. This CDR3 region has 12 residues. The V end was cut by 1 base, the J end by 6 bases, with 5 bases between. In germline, CDR1 is SGHDT, CDR2 YYEEEE.

The chain employs TRBV5-4 and TRBJ1-2; D is ambiguous. Germline values: CDR1 SGHNT, CDR2 YYREEE (reference sequence). There are 13 residues in the CDR3. V lost 5 bases, J lost 7 bases, and 15 bases lay in between. The CDR3 DNA follows: TGTGCCAGCAGTCAAGGAGTGTCTGCTGGCTACACCTTC. It specifies CASSQGVSAGYTF.

CDR3: CASSDSLSFRYF. The CDR3 coding sequence is TGTGCCAGCAGTGATTCACTTTCGTTTCGGTACTTC. The chain has TRBV6-1 and TRBJ2-7; no reliable D call. Trimming left V 3 bases short and J 12 bases short, with 15 bases between. This CDR3 contains 12 residues. Germline loops: CDR1 MNHNS, CDR2 SASEGT.

This clone has only a few counts. V gene TRBV19 combines with J gene TRBJ1-5; no reliable D call. Per germline, CDR1 LNHDA and CDR2 SQIVND (reference sequence). The CDR3 is 14 amino acids. The V end was cut by 2 bases, the J end by 1 base, with 6 bases between. In DNA, the CDR3 is TGTGCCAGTAGTATATCCTCGAGCAATCAGCCCCAGCATTTT. This translates into CASSISSSNQPQHF.

CDR3 sequence (DNA): TGTGCCAGTAGTGCAGACAGGGCTACTGAAGCTTTCTTT. Its translation is CASSADRATEAFF. The V gene is TRBV19, the J gene TRBJ1-1; 7 nucleotides align to TRBD1. This CDR3 region has 13 residues. V shed 5 bases, J shed 5 bases, and the junction held 5 bases outside the gene matches. Germline CDR1 reads LNHDA; CDR2 reads SQIVND (reference sequence). The variable domain in full, completed from reference TRBV19 and TRBJ1-1, reads DGGITQSPKYLFRKEGQNVTLSCEQNLNHDAMYWYRQDPGQGLRLIYYSQIVNDFQKGDIAEGYSVSREKKESFPLTVTSAQKNPTAFYLCASSADRATEAFFGQGTRLTVV.

J is TRBJ1-4 and V is TRBV5-1; D may be TRBD1 (6 bases). V shed 4 bases and J shed 0 bases, with 19 bases lying between them. Germline values: CDR1 SGHRS, CDR2 YFSETQ. This CDR3 contains 18 residues. The CDR3 reads CASSLTGSAKTTNEKLFF. DNA for the CDR3: TGCGCCAGCAGCCTAACAGGGAGTGCTAAGACAACTAATGAAAAACTGTTTTTT.

V gene TRBV7-9 combines with J gene TRBJ2-1; D not certain. V was cut by 3 bases and J by 10 bases, with 7 bases left in between. This CDR3 comprises 11 residues. CDR1 and CDR2 (germline): SEHNR, FQNEAQ (reference sequence). The CDR3 is CASSFGVEQFF. Here the CDR3 DNA reads TGTGCCAGCAGCTTCGGAGTGGAGCAGTTCTTC.

V and J are TRBV29-1 and TRBJ2-3; no firm D call. The length of the CDR3 is 11 residues. The germline V and J ends were trimmed by 3 bases and 4 bases, with 5 bases remaining between them. The germline V gene has CDR1 SQVTM and CDR2 ANQGSEA. CDR3 in amino acids: CSVDKPDTQYF. DNA for the CDR3: TGCAGCGTTGACAAGCCAGATACGCAGTATTTT.